This T cell receptor (beta chain) comes out of a study of T cell repertoires in cytomegalovirus infection. TCRdb analysed the reads with MiXCR anew, one entry per CDR3 protein. The sample shows about 530,000 distinct CDR3 sequences, 26% of them seen only once. Germline-derived CDR1 and CDR2 are SGDLS and YYNGEE. This CDR3 has 14 amino acids. V was clipped by 2 bases and J by 2 bases, with 10 bases between them. The sequence was obtained from a human donor in good health (CMV status not recorded). Some clones in this sample may be carry-over from other donors' samples. Sequenced input: PBMCs. The chain links TRBV9 to TRBJ1-1; no clear D. CDR3: CASSVSGTNTEAFF. The CDR3 bases are TGTGCCAGCAGCGTGTCAGGCACCAACACTGAAGCTTTCTTT.